This TCR beta chain was sequenced for a study of T cells after yellow fever vaccination. The CDR3 has 15 residues. V was trimmed by 0 bases and J by 0 bases, leaving 5 bases between them. CDR1 is SGHTA and CDR2 is FQGNSA in the germline V gene. Synthesis of TCR cDNA relied on 5'RACE template switching, which attached a universal primer site and UMIs. In TCRdb, the 5' RACE reads were re-called with MiXCR into one record per CDR3 protein. The sample shows some 600,000 distinct CDR3 sequences, roughly a sixth of them seen only once. Only a few counts were recorded for this clonotype. The antigen remains undetermined. Notes on the study in general: Re-detected after boosting: most primary clones, 96% of CD4 and 80% to 90% of CD8.

This material consisted of PBMCs, taken around 5 days after the first yellow fever vaccination. This chain links TRBV7-2 with TRBJ1-4, with D uncertain. The receptor was isolated from a man aged 18 to 35 who received the YFV17D yellow fever vaccine. CDR3 amino acids: CASSLAGTTNEKLFF. DNA for the CDR3: TGTGCCAGCAGCTTAGCAGGGACAACTAATGAAAAACTGTTTTTT.